Sequencing of this T cell receptor beta chain was carried out in a study of blood T cell repertoires in COVID-19. Only in-frame clones appear in the TCRdb table, and some are missing; sequencing was by immunoSEQ multiplex PCR. There are tens of thousands of clones in the sample; around 90% occur only once, and around 8.7% lies in the top ten. Per germline, CDR1 SGHVS and CDR2 FNYEAQ. The CDR3 runs 17 residues. The V and J ends lost 2 bases and 0 bases respectively, with 16 bases between them. The chain uses TRBV7-6 and TRBJ1-1; D call uncertain. The sequenced sample consisted of peripheral blood. This TCR was sampled from a man aged 45-65 years with active COVID-19. CDR3: CASSLWTPSDLNTEAFF. CDR3 sequence (DNA): TGTGCCAGCAGCTTATGGACCCCGTCGGACTTGAACACTGAAGCTTTCTTT. The full variable domain, in which reference TRBV7-6 and TRBJ1-1 provide the parts outside the CDR3, is GAGVSQSPRYKVTKRGQDVALRCDPISGHVSLYWYRQALGQGPEFLTYFNYEAQQDKSGLPNDRFSAERPEGSISTLTIQRTEQRDSAMYRCASSLWTPSDLNTEAFFGQGTRLTVV.